Shown below are 3 T cell receptor beta chains from a single sample sequenced in a study of cytomegalovirus exposure and HLA in healthy donors. Primers included in the PCR were 60 Vbeta and 13 Jbeta primers. The data were produced by immunoSEQ multiplex PCR, yet TCRdb's version contains in-frame clones alone and is incomplete. The sample holds some 150,000 clones. The sequenced sample was PBMCs. These receptors came from a woman under 30 in good health and CMV-seronegative.

This chain uses TRBV14 with TRBJ2-3, with 7 bases lining up with TRBD2. Trimming cost V 4 bases and J 4 bases; bases outside gene matches: 14. CDR1 and CDR2 from the germline V gene are SGHDN and FVKESK. The CDR3 consists of 17 residues. CDR3 in DNA: TGTGCCAGCAGCCCCCGGGACTACGTGTTTCCGGCAGATACGCAGTATTTT. The encoded protein is CASSPRDYVFPADTQYF.

The chain uses TRBV6-6 and TRBJ2-5, with D unresolved. Trimming left V 0 bases short and J 1 base short, with 9 bases between. CDR3 length: 15 residues. Germline V CDR1 and CDR2: MNHNY, SVGAGI (reference sequence). Here the CDR3 reads CASSYSDNIQETQYF. The CDR3, as DNA: TGTGCCAGCAGTTACTCCGACAATATCCAAGAGACCCAGTACTTC.

The CDR3 coding sequence is TGTGCCAGCAGCTTAGGACAGGAGACCCAGTACTTC. It is translated as CASSLGQETQYF. V and J are TRBV7-8 and TRBJ2-5; maybe TRBD1 (5 bases). The ends were cut back, 1 base at V and 5 bases at J, with 5 bases in the middle. Germline lookup yields CDR1 SGHVS and CDR2 FQNEAQ. The CDR3 runs to 12 residues.